A selection of T cell receptor beta chains follows, all from one sample in a study of cytomegalovirus exposure and HLA in healthy donors. TCRdb keeps only in-frame clones here, not all; method: immunoSEQ multiplex PCR. The sample yields 110,000 to 150,000 clones, 75% seen once. Sequenced: PBMCs. The receptors derive from a man between 40 and 49 years old in good health and CMV-seronegative. Both conserved end residues are part of each CDR3. D genes are given only for firm matches. Some rows mark clone size as missing; the rest say once, few, many or name a class of expanded clone.

few,TRBJ2-1,TRBV9,TRBD2,TGTGCCAGCAGCGTGACTAGCGGGGAGTACAATGAGCAGTTCTTC,CASSVTSGEYNEQFF
-,TRBJ2-5,TRBV7-9,-,TGTGCCAGCAGCGACGTGAAGACAGGAGAAGAGACCCAGTACTTC,CASSDVKTGEETQYF
-,TRBJ1-5,TRBV23-1,TRBD1,TGCGCCAGCAGCCCGAGGACAGGGGAACATAGCAATCAGCCCCAGCATTTT,CASSPRTGEHSNQPQHF
-,TRBJ2-1,TRBV5-1,TRBD1,TGCGCCAGCAGTGTACAGGGGTCCTTCTCCTACAATGAGCAGTTCTTC,CASSVQGSFSYNEQFF
-,TRBJ2-7,TRBV11-2,-,TGTGCCAGCAGCTGGCACGAGGCGCCCGAGCAGTACTTC,CASSWHEAPEQYF
-,TRBJ1-2,TRBV28,-,TGTGCCAGCGGGGCTATCTTAACCTTC,CASGAILTF
-,TRBJ1-2,TRBV5-1,TRBD1,TGCGCCAGCAGCTTCGGGACAGCCCGTGGCTACACCTTC,CASSFGTARGYTF
-,TRBJ2-1,TRBV10-3,-,TGTGCCATCGGGAGAGACTACAAAAGCAATGAGCAGTTCTTC,CAIGRDYKSNEQFF
-,TRBJ1-6,TRBV5-1,-,TGCGCCAGCAGCTTGGCTCCAGGGGATTCACCCCTCCACTTT,CASSLAPGDSPLHF
-,TRBJ1-3,TRBV5-8,-,TGTGCCAGCAGCTTAAGGGGATCTGGAAACACCATATATTTT,CASSLRGSGNTIYF
once,TRBJ2-3,TRBV5-4,TRBD1,TGTGCCAGCAGCTTGCAGGGGGCCAACACAGATACGCAGTATTTT,CASSLQGANTDTQYF
-,TRBJ2-1,TRBV11-2,-,TGTGCCAGCAGCCCTAGGAGGGGCCAGTACAATGAGCAGTTCTTC,CASSPRRGQYNEQFF
-,TRBJ1-5,TRBV7-9,TRBD1,TGTTCCAGCAGCCCGGTCGCAGGGGGAGTAGGTCAGCCCCAGCATTTT,CSSSPVAGGVGQPQHF
-,TRBJ2-7,TRBV11-2,-,TGTGCCAGCAGCTTAGGGACAGAGAGCTCCTACGAGCAGTACTTC,CASSLGTESSYEQYF
-,TRBJ2-1,TRBV2,-,TGTGCCACCATGATAGCGGTCTCCTACAATGAGCAGTTCTTC,CATMIAVSYNEQFF
-,TRBJ1-4,TRBV2,-,TGTGCCAGCAGCGATAGAGGGGAAAAACTGTTTTTT,CASSDRGEKLFF
-,TRBJ2-7,TRBV5-4,TRBD1,TGTGCCAGCAGCCCTGGGACAGGAAACTACGAGCAGTACTTC,CASSPGTGNYEQYF
-,TRBJ1-6,TRBV9,TRBD1,TGTGCCACCAACGTAGACAGGGGAAATTCACCCCTCCACTTT,CATNVDRGNSPLHF
few,TRBJ1-1,TRBV5-1,TRBD1,TGCGCCAGTAGAAGAAGGACAGGGGAAGGGAACACTGAAGCTTTCTTT,CASRRRTGEGNTEAFF
once,TRBJ2-1,TRBV5-1,TRBD2,TGCGCCAGTCACCTAGGCGGGGGGCGTGACAATGAGCAGTTCTTC,CASHLGGGRDNEQFF
-,TRBJ1-6,TRBV7-3,-,TGTGCCAGCAGCTTGACAGCCCTCTATAATTCACCCCTCCACTTT,CASSLTALYNSPLHF
-,TRBJ2-1,TRBV4-3,TRBD1,TGCGCCAGCAGCCAAGAGGGCCCGAGGGGGCCCTACAATGAGCAGTTCTTC,CASSQEGPRGPYNEQFF
once,TRBJ2-1,TRBV2,TRBD1,TGTGCCAGCAGTGAATGGACAGGGTTTGTGAATGAGCAGTTCTTC,CASSEWTGFVNEQFF
-,TRBJ2-3,TRBV27,-,TGTGCCAGCAGTTTTCTTGGTCGGGCAGATACGCAGTATTTT,CASSFLGRADTQYF
-,TRBJ1-2,TRBV15,-,TGTGCCACCAGCAGCCGACAGGATCTAGCTAACTATGGCTACACCTTC,CATSSRQDLANYGYTF
-,TRBJ2-1,TRBV9,TRBD2,TGTGCCAGCAGCTTATCGGGACTAGCCGGGGAGCAGTTCTTC,CASSLSGLAGEQFF
once,TRBJ1-1,TRBV4-3,TRBD1,TGCGCCAGCAGCCAAGGGACAGGGGGGATGCCGGGGCACACTGAAGCTTTCTTT,CASSQGTGGMPGHTEAFF
-,TRBJ2-1,TRBV7-3,-,TGTGCCAGCAGCTTAACGTTCACAAATGAGCAGTTCTTC,CASSLTFTNEQFF
-,TRBJ2-7,TRBV7-2,TRBD2,TGTGCCAGCAGCTTAGTAGGCGGGGGGATTCCTAACGAGCAGTACTTC,CASSLVGGGIPNEQYF
-,TRBJ1-3,TRBV7-9,-,TGTGCCAGCAGCTTAACAGGGTTGGGAAACACCATATATTTT,CASSLTGLGNTIYF
-,TRBJ2-5,TRBV4-1,-,TGCGCCAGCAGCTCATTGACTTGGGAGACCCAGTACTTC,CASSSLTWETQYF
few,TRBJ2-1,TRBV10-3,TRBD1,TGTGCCATCAGTGAGTTAAGGGGGCAATACGGTGAGCAGTTCTTC,CAISELRGQYGEQFF
few,TRBJ2-7,TRBV6-5,-,TGTGCCAGCAGTTATTACGGGTGGGGTGGGGCACACGAGCAGTACTTC,CASSYYGWGGAHEQYF
-,TRBJ2-7,TRBV5-1,TRBD1,TGCGCCAGCAGCTTGGTCCGACAGGGGGCTAGCGAGCAGTACTTC,CASSLVRQGASEQYF
few,TRBJ1-3,TRBV11-2,-,TGTGCCAGCAGCTTACGGACATACGGAAACACCATATATTTT,CASSLRTYGNTIYF
-,TRBJ1-5,TRBV6-5,-,TGTGCCAGCAGTGCCGGACAGCCGCAGCCCCAGCATTTT,CASSAGQPQPQHF
-,TRBJ1-3,TRBV5-4,-,TGTGCCAGCAGCTTGGCATCCTACTCTGGAAACACCATATATTTT,CASSLASYSGNTIYF
-,TRBJ2-7,TRBV19,-,TGTGCCAGTAGTAGAAACAGGGATGGGTACGAGCAGTACTTC,CASSRNRDGYEQYF
-,TRBJ2-1,TRBV27,TRBD2,TGTGCCAGCAGTCCGCTGGGACTAGCAAACTACAATGAGCAGTTCTTC,CASSPLGLANYNEQFF
-,TRBJ2-7,TRBV27,-,TGTGCCAGCAGTTTCCAGGACAGAAACTACGAGCAGTACTTC,CASSFQDRNYEQYF
once,TRBJ1-1,TRBV27,TRBD1,TGTGCCAGCAGTCCCCGGACAGGGGGGGACGCTGAAGCTTTCTTT,CASSPRTGGDAEAFF
-,TRBJ2-2,TRBV29-1,-,TGCAGCGTTGTCAGCGGCACCGGGGAGCTGTTTTTT,CSVVSGTGELFF
-,TRBJ2-7,TRBV7-2,TRBD1,TGTGCCAGCAGCCCCTTGGGGCCGGGGACAGGGTACGAGCAGTACTTC,CASSPLGPGTGYEQYF
-,TRBJ2-1,TRBV6-4,TRBD1,TGTGCCAGCAGTGGCTCCCCAGGGACAGGCTCCTACAATGAGCAGTTCTTC,CASSGSPGTGSYNEQFF
few,TRBJ1-6,TRBV7-2,-,TGTGCCAGCAGCTTATTAGCCTCACCCCTCCACTTT,CASSLLASPLHF
-,TRBJ1-1,TRBV9,-,TGTGCCAGCAGCGTAGCGGGAGCCGGAAGCACTGAAGCTTTCTTT,CASSVAGAGSTEAFF
-,TRBJ2-3,TRBV7-9,TRBD2,TGTGCCAGCAGCTTAGAGGCTAGCGGGGGGGCCCGGGATACGCAGTATTTT,CASSLEASGGARDTQYF
-,TRBJ1-2,TRBV7-9,-,TGTGCCAGCAGCTACCCCGGGACACCTCCGGGGAACTATGGCTACACCTTC,CASSYPGTPPGNYGYTF
once,TRBJ1-1,TRBV5-5,TRBD1,TGTGCCAGCAGCTACGGACAGGAGGGAACTGAAGCTTTCTTT,CASSYGQEGTEAFF
-,TRBJ1-4,TRBV15,-,TGTGCCACCAGCAGAGATGGGCCAGGGGTTGAAAAACTGTTTTTT,CATSRDGPGVEKLFF
-,TRBJ1-1,TRBV7-2,-,TGTGCCAGCAGTTTCAGAGGGGGGGCTGAAGCTTTCTTT,CASSFRGGAEAFF
-,TRBJ1-4,TRBV5-1,-,TGCGCCAGCAGCTTGGACCAGGGATCAGCCCTCGGGGAAAAACTGTTTTTT,CASSLDQGSALGEKLFF
-,TRBJ1-4,TRBV6-1,-,TGTGCCAGCAGTGAAACAATTTTCAGGGGTCTTAATGAAAAACTGTTTTTT,CASSETIFRGLNEKLFF